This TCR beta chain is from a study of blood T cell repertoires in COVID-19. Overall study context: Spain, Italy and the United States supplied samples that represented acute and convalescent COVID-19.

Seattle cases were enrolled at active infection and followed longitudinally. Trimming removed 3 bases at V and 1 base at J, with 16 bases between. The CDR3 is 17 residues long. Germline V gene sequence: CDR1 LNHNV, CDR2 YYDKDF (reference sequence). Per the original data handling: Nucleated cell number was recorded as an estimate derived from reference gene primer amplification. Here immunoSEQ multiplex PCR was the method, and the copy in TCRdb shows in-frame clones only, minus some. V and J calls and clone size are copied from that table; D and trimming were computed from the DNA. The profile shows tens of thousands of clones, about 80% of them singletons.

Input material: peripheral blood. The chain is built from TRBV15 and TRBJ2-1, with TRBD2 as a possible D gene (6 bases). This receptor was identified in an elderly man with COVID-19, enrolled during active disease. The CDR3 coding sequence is TGTGCCACCAGCAGGGACGGGCGGGGACTTTCCTACAATGAGCAGTTCTTC. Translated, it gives CATSRDGRGLSYNEQFF.